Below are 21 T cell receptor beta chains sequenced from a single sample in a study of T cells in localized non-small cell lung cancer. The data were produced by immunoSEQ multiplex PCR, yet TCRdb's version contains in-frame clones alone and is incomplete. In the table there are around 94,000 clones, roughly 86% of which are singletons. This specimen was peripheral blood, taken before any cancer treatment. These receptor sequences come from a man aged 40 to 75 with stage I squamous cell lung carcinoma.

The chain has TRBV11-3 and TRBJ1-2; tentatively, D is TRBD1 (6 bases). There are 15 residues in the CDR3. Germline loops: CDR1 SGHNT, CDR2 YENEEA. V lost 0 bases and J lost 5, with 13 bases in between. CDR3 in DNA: TGTGCCAGCAGCTTAGATCTGGACAGCCCGTATGGCTACACCTTC. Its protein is CASSLDLDSPYGYTF.

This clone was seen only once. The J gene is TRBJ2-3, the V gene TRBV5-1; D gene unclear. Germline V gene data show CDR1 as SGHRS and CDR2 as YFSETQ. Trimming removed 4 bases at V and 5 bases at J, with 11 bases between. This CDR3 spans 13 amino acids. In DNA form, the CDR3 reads TGCGCCAGCAGCCCCTACCTTGGAGATACGCAGTATTTT. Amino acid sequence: CASSPYLGDTQYF.

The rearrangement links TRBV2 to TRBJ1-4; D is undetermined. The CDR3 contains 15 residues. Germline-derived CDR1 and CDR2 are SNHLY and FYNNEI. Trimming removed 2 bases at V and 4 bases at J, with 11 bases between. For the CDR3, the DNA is TGTGCCAGCAGTGAACCCGGGGAGCTTAATGAAAAACTGTTTTTT. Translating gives CASSEPGELNEKLFF.

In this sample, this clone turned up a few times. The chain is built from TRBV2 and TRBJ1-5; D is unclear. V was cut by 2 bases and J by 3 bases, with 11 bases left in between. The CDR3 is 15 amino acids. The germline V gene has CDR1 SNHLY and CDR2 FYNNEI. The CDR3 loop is CASSEFNRINQPQHF. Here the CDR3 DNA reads TGTGCCAGCAGTGAATTTAACAGAATCAATCAGCCCCAGCATTTT.

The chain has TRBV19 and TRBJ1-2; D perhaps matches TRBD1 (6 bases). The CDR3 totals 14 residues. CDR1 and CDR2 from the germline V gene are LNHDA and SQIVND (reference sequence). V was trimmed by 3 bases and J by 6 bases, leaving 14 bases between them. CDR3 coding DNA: TGTGCCAGTAGTATCCCCCAGGGGAGCCATGGCTACACCTTC. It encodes CASSIPQGSHGYTF.

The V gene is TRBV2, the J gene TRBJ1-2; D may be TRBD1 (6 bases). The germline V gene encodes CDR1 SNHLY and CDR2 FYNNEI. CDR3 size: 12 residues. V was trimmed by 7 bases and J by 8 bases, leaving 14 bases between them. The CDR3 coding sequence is TGTGCCAGCAAACAGGGATTTGAGGGCTACACCTTC. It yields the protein CASKQGFEGYTF.

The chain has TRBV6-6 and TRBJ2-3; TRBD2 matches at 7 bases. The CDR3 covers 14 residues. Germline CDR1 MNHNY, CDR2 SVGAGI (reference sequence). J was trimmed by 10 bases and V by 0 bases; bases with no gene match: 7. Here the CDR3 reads CASSYSGAGRAQYF. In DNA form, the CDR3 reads TGTGCCAGCAGTTACTCGGGTGCGGGGAGGGCGCAGTATTTT.

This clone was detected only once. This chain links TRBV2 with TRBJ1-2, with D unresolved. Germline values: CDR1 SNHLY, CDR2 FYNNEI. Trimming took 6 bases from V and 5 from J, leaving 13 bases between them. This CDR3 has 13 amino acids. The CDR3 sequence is CASREPGTYGYTF. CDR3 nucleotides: TGTGCCAGCAGGGAACCGGGAACATATGGCTACACCTTC.

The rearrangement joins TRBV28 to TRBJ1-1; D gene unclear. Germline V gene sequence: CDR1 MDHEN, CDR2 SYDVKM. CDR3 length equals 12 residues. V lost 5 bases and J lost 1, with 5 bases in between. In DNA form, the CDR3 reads TGTGCCAGCAGTGAGGGGAACACTGAAGCTTTCTTT. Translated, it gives CASSEGNTEAFF.

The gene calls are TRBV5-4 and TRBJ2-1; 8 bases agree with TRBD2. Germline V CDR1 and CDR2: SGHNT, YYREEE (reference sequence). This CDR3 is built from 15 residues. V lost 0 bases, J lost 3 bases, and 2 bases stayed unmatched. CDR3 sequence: CASSLGSGDYNEQFF. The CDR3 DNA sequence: TGTGCCAGCAGCTTGGGTAGCGGGGACTACAATGAGCAGTTCTTC.

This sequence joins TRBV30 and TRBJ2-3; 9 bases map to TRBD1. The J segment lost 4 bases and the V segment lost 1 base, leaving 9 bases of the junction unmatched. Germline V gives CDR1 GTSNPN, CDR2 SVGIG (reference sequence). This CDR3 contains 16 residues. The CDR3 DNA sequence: TGTGCCTGGAGTGCGGGACAGGGAGGGGGCCCAGATACGCAGTATTTT. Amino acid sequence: CAWSAGQGGGPDTQYF. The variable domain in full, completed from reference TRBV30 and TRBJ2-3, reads SQTIHQWPATLVQPVGSPLSLECTVEGTSNPNLYWYRQAAGRGLQLLFYSVGIGQISSEVPQNLSASRPQDRQFILSSKKLLLSDSGFYLCAWSAGQGGGPDTQYFGPGTRLTVL.

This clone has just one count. Written as DNA, the CDR3 is TGTGCCAGCAGCGCGTGGGGCCGGGACAGGGGCCTCAATGAAAAACTGTTTTTT. This gives the protein CASSAWGRDRGLNEKLFF. The V gene is TRBV21-1, the J gene TRBJ1-4; the listed D gene, TRBD1, was not tested against the DNA. TRBV21-1 is noted as a pseudogene. This CDR3 has 18 amino acids.

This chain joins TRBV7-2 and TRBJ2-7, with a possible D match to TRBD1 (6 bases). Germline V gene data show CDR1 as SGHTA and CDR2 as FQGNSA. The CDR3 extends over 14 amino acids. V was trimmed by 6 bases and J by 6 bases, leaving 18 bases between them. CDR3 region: CASRLQGLRSEQYF. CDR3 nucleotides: TGTGCCAGCAGATTACAGGGCCTCCGGAGCGAGCAGTACTTC. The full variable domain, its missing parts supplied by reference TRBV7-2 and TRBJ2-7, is GAGVSQSPSNKVTEKGKDVELRCDPISGHTALYWYRQSLGQGLEFLIYFQGNSAPDKSGLPSDRFSAERTGGSVSTLTIQRTQQEDSAVYLCASRLQGLRSEQYFGPGTRLTVT.

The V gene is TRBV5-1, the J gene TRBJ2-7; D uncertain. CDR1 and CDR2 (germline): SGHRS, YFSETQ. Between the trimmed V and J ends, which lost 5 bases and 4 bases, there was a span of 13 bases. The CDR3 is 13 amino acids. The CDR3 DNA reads TGCGCCAGCAGTGAAAAATACCCATACGAGCAGTACTTC. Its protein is CASSEKYPYEQYF.

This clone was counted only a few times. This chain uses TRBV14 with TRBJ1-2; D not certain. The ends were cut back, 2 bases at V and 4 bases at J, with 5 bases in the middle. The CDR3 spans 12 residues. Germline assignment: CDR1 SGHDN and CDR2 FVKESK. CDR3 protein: CASSQTGYGYTF. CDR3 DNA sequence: TGTGCCAGCAGCCAAACCGGCTATGGCTACACCTTC.

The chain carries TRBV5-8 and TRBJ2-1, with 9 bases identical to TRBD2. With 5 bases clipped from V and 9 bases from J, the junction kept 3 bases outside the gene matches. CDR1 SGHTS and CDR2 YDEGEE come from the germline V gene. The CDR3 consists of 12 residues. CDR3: CASRLAGREQFF. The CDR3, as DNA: TGTGCCAGCAGGCTAGCGGGACGTGAGCAGTTCTTC.

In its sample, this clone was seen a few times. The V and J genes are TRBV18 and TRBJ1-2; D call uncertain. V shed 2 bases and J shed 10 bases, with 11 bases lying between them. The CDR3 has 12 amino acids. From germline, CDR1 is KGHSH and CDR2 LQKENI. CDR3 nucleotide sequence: TGTGCCAGCTCACCAAGCTCCGAAGACTACACCTTC. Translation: CASSPSSEDYTF.

This CDR3 reads CASSPSTTNEKLFF. The CDR3 bases are TGCGCCAGCAGCCCCTCGACGACTAATGAAAAACTGTTTTTT. The V call is TRBV5-1, the J call TRBJ1-4, with D unclear. The CDR3 contains 14 residues. Germline V CDR1 and CDR2: SGHRS, YFSETQ. Trimming took 4 bases from V and 2 from J, leaving 9 bases between them.

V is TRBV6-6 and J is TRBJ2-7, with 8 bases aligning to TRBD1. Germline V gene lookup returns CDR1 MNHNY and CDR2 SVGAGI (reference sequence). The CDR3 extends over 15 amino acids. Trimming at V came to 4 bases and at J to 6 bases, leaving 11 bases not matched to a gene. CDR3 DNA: TGTGCCAGCAGTTCCCCCCCGGACAGGGTACGCGAGCAGTACTTC. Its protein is CASSSPPDRVREQYF.

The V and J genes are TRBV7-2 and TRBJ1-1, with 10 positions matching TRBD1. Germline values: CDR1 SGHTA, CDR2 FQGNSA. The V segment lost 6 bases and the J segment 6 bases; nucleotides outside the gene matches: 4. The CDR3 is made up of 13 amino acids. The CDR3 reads CASRPDRGAEAFF. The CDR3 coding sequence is TGTGCCAGCAGACCGGACAGGGGGGCTGAAGCTTTCTTT.

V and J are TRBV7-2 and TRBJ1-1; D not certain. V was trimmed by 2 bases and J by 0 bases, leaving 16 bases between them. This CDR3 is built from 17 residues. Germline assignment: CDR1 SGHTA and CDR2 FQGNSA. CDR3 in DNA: TGTGCCAGCAGCTTAATGGGTGGAAAGAACTTGAACACTGAAGCTTTCTTT. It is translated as CASSLMGGKNLNTEAFF.